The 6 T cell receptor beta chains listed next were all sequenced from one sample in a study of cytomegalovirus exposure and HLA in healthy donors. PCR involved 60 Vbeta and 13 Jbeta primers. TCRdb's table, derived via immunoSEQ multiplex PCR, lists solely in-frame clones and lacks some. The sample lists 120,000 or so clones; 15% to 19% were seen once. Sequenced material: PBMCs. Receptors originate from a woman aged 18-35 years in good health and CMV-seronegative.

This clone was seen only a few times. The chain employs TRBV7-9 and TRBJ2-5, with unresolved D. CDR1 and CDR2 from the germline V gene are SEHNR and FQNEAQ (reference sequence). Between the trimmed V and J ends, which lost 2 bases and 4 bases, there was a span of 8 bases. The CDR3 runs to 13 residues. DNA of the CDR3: TGTGCCAGCAGCTTAAATACTGGAGAGACCCAGTACTTC. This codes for CASSLNTGETQYF.

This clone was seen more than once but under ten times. The DNA for the CDR3 is TGTGCCAGCAGCCCCCTCGAGCGGGCGACGACCCAGTACTTC. It encodes CASSPLERATTQYF. The chain couples TRBV14 to TRBJ2-5; D is perhaps TRBD2 (6 bases). The CDR3 length is 14 residues. The ends were cut back, 4 bases at V and 7 bases at J, with 16 bases in the middle. Per germline, CDR1 SGHDN and CDR2 FVKESK.

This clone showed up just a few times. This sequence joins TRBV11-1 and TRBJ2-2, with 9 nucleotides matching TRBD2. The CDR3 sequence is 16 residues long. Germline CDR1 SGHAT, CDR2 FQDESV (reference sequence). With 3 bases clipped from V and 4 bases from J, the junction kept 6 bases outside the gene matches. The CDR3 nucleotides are TGTGCCAGCAGCTTCCGACTAGCGGAGGGCACCGGGGAGCTGTTTTTT. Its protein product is CASSFRLAEGTGELFF.

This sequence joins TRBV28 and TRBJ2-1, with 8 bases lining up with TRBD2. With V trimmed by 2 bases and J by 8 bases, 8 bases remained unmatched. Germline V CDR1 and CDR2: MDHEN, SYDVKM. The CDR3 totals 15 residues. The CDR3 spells CASSLPGTSLYEQFF. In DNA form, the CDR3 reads TGTGCCAGCAGTTTACCCGGGACTAGTCTCTATGAGCAGTTCTTC.

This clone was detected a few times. The CDR3 spells CASRETHSNQPQHF. Here the CDR3 DNA reads TGTGCCAGCAGAGAGACACATAGCAATCAGCCCCAGCATTTT. This chain uses TRBV2 with TRBJ1-5; D unclear. Trimming removed 6 bases at V and 0 bases at J, with 9 bases between. CDR1 and CDR2 from the germline V gene are SNHLY and FYNNEI. CDR3 size: 14 residues.

CDR3 in amino acids: CASSLLAGGPETQYF. CDR3 nucleotides: TGTGCCAGCAGCCTACTAGCGGGAGGGCCAGAGACCCAGTACTTC. This chain links TRBV6-1 with TRBJ2-5; 13 bases are shared with TRBD2. CDR3 size: 15 residues. Germline V gene sequence: CDR1 MNHNS, CDR2 SASEGT. J was trimmed by 4 bases and V by 6 bases; bases with no gene match: 5.